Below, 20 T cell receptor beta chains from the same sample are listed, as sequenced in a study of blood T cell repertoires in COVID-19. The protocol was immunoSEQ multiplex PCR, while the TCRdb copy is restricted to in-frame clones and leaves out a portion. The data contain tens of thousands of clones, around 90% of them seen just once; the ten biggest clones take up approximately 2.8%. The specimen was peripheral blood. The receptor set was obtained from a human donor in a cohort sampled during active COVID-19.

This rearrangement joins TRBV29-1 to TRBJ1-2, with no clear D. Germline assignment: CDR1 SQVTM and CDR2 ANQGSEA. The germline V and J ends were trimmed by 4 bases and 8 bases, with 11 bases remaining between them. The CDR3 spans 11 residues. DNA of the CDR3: TGCAGCGTTGTAACGGGAGGGGGCTACACCTTC. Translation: CSVVTGGGYTF.

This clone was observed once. The CDR3 here is CASSHRQGGDSPLHF. The CDR3 nucleotides are TGTGCCAGCAGTCACCGACAGGGGGGCGATTCACCCCTCCACTTT. This chain joins TRBV4-2 and TRBJ1-6; 9 bases match TRBD1. Trimming removed 6 bases from V and 8 bases from J; junction bases left unmatched: 8. This CDR3 comprises 15 residues. Per the germline V gene, CDR1 is LGHNA and CDR2 is YNFKEQ.

In DNA, the CDR3 is TGTGCCAGCAGCTTAGGTTCCGGGACAGGGGGATCCTACGAGCAGTACTTC. Amino acid sequence: CASSLGSGTGGSYEQYF. This chain connects TRBV11-2 to TRBJ2-7; TRBD1 agrees at 11 bases. The CDR3 is 17 residues long. Germline loops: CDR1 SGHAT, CDR2 FQNNGV. V shed 1 base and J 1 base; nucleotides not matched to a gene: 6. The full variable domain, with the rest looked up from reference TRBV11-2 and TRBJ2-7, is EAGVAQSPRYKIIEKRQSVAFWCNPISGHATLYWYQQILGQGPKLLIQFQNNGVVDDSQLPKDRFSAERLKGVDSTLKIQPAKLEDSAVYLCASSLGSGTGGSYEQYFGPGTRLTVT.

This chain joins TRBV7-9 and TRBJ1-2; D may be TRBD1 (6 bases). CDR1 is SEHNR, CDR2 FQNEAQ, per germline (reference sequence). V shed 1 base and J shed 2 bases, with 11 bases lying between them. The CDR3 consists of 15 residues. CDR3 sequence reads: CASSLEAGVNYGYTF. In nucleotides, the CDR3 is TGTGCCAGCAGCTTAGAGGCAGGGGTCAACTATGGCTACACCTTC.

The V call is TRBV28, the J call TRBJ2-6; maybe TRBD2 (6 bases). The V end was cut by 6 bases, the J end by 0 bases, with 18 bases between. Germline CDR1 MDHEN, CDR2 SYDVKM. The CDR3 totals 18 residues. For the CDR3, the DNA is TGTGCCAGCAGAATGGGCGGGACGGGTCGCTCTGGGGCCAACGTCCTGACTTTC. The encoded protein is CASRMGGTGRSGANVLTF.

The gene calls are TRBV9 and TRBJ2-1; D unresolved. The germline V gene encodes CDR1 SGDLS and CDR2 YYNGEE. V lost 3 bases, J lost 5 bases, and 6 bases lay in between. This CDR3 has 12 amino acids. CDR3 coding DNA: TGTGCCAGCAGCGAGCCTAACAATGAGCAGTTCTTC. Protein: CASSEPNNEQFF.

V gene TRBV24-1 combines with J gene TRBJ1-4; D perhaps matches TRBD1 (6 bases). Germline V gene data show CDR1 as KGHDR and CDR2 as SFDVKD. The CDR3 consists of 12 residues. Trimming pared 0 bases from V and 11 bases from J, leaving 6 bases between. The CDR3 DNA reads TGTGCCACCAGTGATTTGCAGGGGAAACTGTTTTTT. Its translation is CATSDLQGKLFF.

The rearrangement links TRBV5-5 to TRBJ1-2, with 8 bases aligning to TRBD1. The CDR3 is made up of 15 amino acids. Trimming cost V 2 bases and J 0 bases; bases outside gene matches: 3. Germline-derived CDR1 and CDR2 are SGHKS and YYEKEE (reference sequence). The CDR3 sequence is CASSFQGATNYGYTF. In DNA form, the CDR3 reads TGTGCCAGCAGCTTTCAGGGGGCCACTAACTATGGCTACACCTTC.

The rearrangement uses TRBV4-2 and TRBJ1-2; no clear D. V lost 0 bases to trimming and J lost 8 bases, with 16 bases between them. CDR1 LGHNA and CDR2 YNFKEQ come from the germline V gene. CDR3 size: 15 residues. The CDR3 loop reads CASSQDKGGMMGYTF. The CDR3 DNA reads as TGTGCCAGCAGCCAAGATAAGGGAGGGATGATGGGCTACACCTTC.

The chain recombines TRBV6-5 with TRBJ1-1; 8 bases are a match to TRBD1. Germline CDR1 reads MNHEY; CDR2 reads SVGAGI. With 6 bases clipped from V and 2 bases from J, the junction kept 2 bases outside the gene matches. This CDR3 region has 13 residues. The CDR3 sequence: CASRDRGNTEAFF. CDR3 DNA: TGTGCCAGCAGAGACAGGGGCAACACTGAAGCTTTCTTT.

This CDR3 reads CASSSQQNTEAFF. The CDR3 DNA follows: TGTGCCAGCAGCTCACAACAGAACACTGAAGCTTTCTTT. The V gene is TRBV11-2, the J gene TRBJ1-1; D uncertain. The germline V gene has CDR1 SGHAT and CDR2 FQNNGV. CDR3 size: 13 residues. V lost 4 bases and J 1 base, leaving 7 bases between the germline ends.

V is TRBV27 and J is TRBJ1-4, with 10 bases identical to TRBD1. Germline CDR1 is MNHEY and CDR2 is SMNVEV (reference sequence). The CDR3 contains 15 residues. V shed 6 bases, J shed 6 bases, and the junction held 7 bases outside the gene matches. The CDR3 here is CASRYDRGPDEKLFF. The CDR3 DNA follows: TGTGCCAGCAGATATGACAGGGGGCCGGATGAAAAACTGTTTTTT.

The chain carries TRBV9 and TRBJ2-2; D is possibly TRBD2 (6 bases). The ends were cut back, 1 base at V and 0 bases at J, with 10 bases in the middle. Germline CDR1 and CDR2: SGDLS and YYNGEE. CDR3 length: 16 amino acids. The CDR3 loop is CASSVRGTANTGELFF. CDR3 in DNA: TGTGCCAGCAGCGTACGCGGGACGGCGAACACCGGGGAGCTGTTTTTT.

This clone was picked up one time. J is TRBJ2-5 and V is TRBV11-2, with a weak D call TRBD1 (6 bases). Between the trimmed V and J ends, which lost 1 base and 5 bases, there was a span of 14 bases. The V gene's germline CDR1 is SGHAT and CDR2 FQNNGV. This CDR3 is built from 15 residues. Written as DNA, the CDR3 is TGTGCCAGCAGCTTAGTCGGGACACCTCGGGAGACCCAGTACTTC. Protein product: CASSLVGTPRETQYF. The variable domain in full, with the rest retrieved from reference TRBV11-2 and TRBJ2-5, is EAGVAQSPRYKIIEKRQSVAFWCNPISGHATLYWYQQILGQGPKLLIQFQNNGVVDDSQLPKDRFSAERLKGVDSTLKIQPAKLEDSAVYLCASSLVGTPRETQYFGPGTRLLVL.

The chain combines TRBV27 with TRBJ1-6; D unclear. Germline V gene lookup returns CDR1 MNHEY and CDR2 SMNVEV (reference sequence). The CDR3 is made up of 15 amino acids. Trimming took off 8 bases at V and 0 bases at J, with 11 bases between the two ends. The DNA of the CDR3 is TGTGCCAGCCCCCCGCGGAGCTCCTATAATTCACCCCTCCACTTT. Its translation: CASPPRSSYNSPLHF.

Written as DNA, the CDR3 is TGTGCCAGCAGCAAAAACTCAGGGGGCGCGAACACCGGGGAGCTGTTTTTT. Translation: CASSKNSGGANTGELFF. This chain joins TRBV7-2 and TRBJ2-2; 8 bases fit TRBD1. The J segment lost 0 bases and the V segment lost 5 bases, leaving 8 bases of the junction unmatched. The CDR3 covers 17 residues. Germline CDR1 SGHTA, CDR2 FQGNSA.

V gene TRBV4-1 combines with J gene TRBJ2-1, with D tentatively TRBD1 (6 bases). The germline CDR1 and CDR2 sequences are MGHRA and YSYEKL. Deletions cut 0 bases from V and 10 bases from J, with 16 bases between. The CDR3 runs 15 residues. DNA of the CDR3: TGCGCCAGCAGCCAAGATCTTGTCAGGGGACGGGAGCAGTTCTTC. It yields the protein CASSQDLVRGREQFF.

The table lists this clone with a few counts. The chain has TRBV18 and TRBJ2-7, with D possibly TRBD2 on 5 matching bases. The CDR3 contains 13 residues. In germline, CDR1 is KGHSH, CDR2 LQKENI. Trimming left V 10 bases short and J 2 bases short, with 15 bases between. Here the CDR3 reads CATQEDRAYEQYF. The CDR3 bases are TGTGCCACCCAGGAGGACCGAGCCTACGAGCAGTACTTC.

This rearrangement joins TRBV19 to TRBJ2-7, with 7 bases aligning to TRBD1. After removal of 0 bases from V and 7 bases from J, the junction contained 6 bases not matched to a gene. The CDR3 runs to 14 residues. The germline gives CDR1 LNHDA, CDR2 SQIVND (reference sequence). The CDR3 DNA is TGTGCCAGTAGTATAGATAAGGGGGCGCAGGAGCAGTACTTC. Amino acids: CASSIDKGAQEQYF.

The chain's CDR3 is CASSSQGVSSSPLHF. The DNA for the CDR3 is TGTGCCAGCAGCTCACAGGGGGTCTCTAGTTCACCCCTCCACTTT. The chain employs TRBV5-4 and TRBJ1-6; 8 bases match TRBD1. Unmatched junction bases numbered 8, after V lost 3 bases and J lost 9 bases. CDR3 length: 15 residues. In germline, CDR1 is SGHNT, CDR2 YYREEE (reference sequence).